This T cell receptor (beta chain) was recorded in a study of beta chain features in type 1 diabetes. General observations from the study: No resolution was reached here on whether HLA type influences TCRB rearrangement. Fewer insertions but more deletions were seen at VDJ junctions in type 1 diabetes patients.

Heparinised blood was drawn once per donor, averaging approximately 0.12 L. CDR3 length equals 13 residues. Germline CDR1 SGHAT, CDR2 FQDESV (reference sequence). The V end lost 5 bases, the J end lost 3 bases, and 11 bases lay between the germline ends. Reverse transcribing all isolated RNA meant expressed TCRB transcripts were sequenced. Approximately 3.5 million reads per sample on average were obtained from naive, central memory and regulatory T cell samples. TCRdb's copy holds only in-frame clones and misses some; the assay was immunoSEQ multiplex PCR. The sample lists 300,000 to 450,000 clones, around a fifth occurring once. For this clone: Its specificity is unknown.

V and J are TRBV11-1 and TRBJ2-7, with D tentatively TRBD1 (6 bases). Sequencing input: naive CD4+ T cells from blood. This receptor was obtained from a woman aged 18-29 years in good health. The CDR3 DNA follows: TGTGCCAGCAGCCCCAGGGGTCGCTACGAGCAGTACTTC. This gives the protein CASSPRGRYEQYF.